The 2 T cell receptor beta chains in this list originate from one sample, sequenced in a study of OX40 agonist ivuxolimab in advanced cancers. The library was made by the immunoSEQ multiplex PCR assay. TCRdb's version of the immuneACCESS table is confined to in-frame rearrangements and falls short of the full clone set. An unresolved V gene accounts for under half of the shortfall where checked; the remainder is of unknown origin. This sample comprises tens of thousands of clones, over 75% of them detected only once. The ten largest clones represent more than 4% of the sample. The material was CD4+ or CD8+ T cells sorted from blood, obtained in a trial of the OX40 agonist ivuxolimab. Every receptor here comes from an adult with an advanced solid tumor such as melanoma, head and neck, liver or kidney cancer.

The chain has TRBV28 and TRBJ1-2; possible D gene TRBD1, 5 bases. Germline loops: CDR1 MDHEN, CDR2 SYDVKM. This CDR3 is built from 13 residues. V was clipped by 3 bases and J by 8 bases, with 13 bases between them. The CDR3 sequence: CASSFGQGLGYTF. The CDR3 DNA sequence: TGTGCCAGCAGTTTTGGGCAGGGTTTAGGCTACACCTTC.

This clone was seen a single time. This chain uses TRBV11-3 with TRBJ1-2; TRBD1 is a possible D gene (6 bases). V was cut by 4 bases and J by 4 bases, with 16 bases left in between. This CDR3 spans 15 amino acids. The germline V gene has CDR1 SGHNT and CDR2 YENEEA. CDR3 region: CASSSQTGTGYGYTF. The CDR3 region has the DNA TGTGCCAGCAGCTCCCAAACAGGGACGGGCTATGGCTACACCTTC.